This passage covers 8 T cell receptor beta chains from one sample sequenced in a study of T cells after posttransplantation cyclophosphamide (dated by TCRdb to about 2016). Receptors were amplified or captured by the immunoSEQ multiplex PCR assay. The table comes from immuneACCESS by way of TCRdb, which keeps in-frame sequences with V and J called. Part of the clones is missing from these tables; in studies checked, under half for an unresolved V gene and the rest for unknown reasons. The sample has 30,000 to 50,000 clones on record, with no singletons. The ten largest clones add up to about 4.2% of the sample. The sample consisted of PBMCs. Every receptor here comes from a woman aged 45-59 years in good health and a related stem cell transplant donor.

In this sample, this clone turned up many times. CDR3 loop: CASSQRAGGAREQYF. The CDR3 DNA reads TGTGCCAGCAGCCAAAGGGCGGGGGGGGCACGGGAGCAGTACTTC. This sequence joins TRBV6-1 and TRBJ2-7; TRBD2 aligns across 9 bases. The germline V gene encodes CDR1 MNHNS and CDR2 SASEGT. CDR3 length equals 15 residues. The V gene end was trimmed by 6 bases and the J gene end by 7 bases; junction bases not matched to a gene: 13.

This clone was seen repeatedly, ten times or more. The rearrangement joins TRBV5-6 to TRBJ1-2; 12 nucleotides line up with TRBD1. This CDR3 has 16 amino acids. Germline V gene sequence: CDR1 SGHDT, CDR2 YYEEEE. Germline trimming cut 0 bases from V and 4 bases from J; bases unmatched to any gene: 4. The CDR3 spells CASSLVGTGGTYGYTF. The DNA of the CDR3 is TGTGCCAGCAGCTTGGTAGGGACAGGGGGCACCTATGGCTACACCTTC.

This clone was counted at least ten times. The V call is TRBV11-3, the J call TRBJ2-3; 7 nucleotides line up with TRBD1. This CDR3 comprises 16 residues. J gave up 4 bases and V 1 base, and 8 bases lay outside the gene matches. Germline CDR1 SGHNT, CDR2 YENEEA. As DNA, the CDR3 is TGTGCCAGCAGCTTAGGTACAGGGGAGAGGTCAGATACGCAGTATTTT. Translating gives CASSLGTGERSDTQYF.

This clone was counted many times. J is TRBJ1-2 and V is TRBV11-2; 8 bases agree with TRBD1. Trimming removed 5 bases from V and 3 bases from J; junction bases left unmatched: 14. CDR3 length equals 17 residues. Per the germline V gene, CDR1 is SGHAT and CDR2 is FQNNGV. The DNA for the CDR3 is TGTGCCAGCAGCCCCTGGACAGGGTCGAATTCGGACTATGGCTACACCTTC. This codes for CASSPWTGSNSDYGYTF.

This clone was seen only a few times. The chain links TRBV25-1 to TRBJ1-2, with 10 bases that match TRBD1. This CDR3 is 14 amino acids long. Per the germline V gene, CDR1 is MGHDK and CDR2 is SYGVNS. With 5 bases clipped from V and 5 bases from J, the junction kept 5 bases outside the gene matches. CDR3 DNA sequence: TGTGCCAGCAGTTTGACAGGGGGCGTGTATGGCTACACCTTC. It encodes CASSLTGGVYGYTF.

Many counts were recorded for this clone. This rearrangement joins TRBV28 to TRBJ1-3; D might be TRBD1 (6 bases). This CDR3 is built from 14 residues. Germline V CDR1 and CDR2: MDHEN, SYDVKM. The germline V and J ends were trimmed by 10 bases and 2 bases, with 15 bases remaining between them. The CDR3 nucleotides are TGTGCCACCCGCAGGGGAGTTACTGGAAACACCATATATTTT. This gives the protein CATRRGVTGNTIYF.

This clone was recorded many times. This chain connects TRBV6-6 to TRBJ2-3; D is unresolved. The V gene lost 6 bases and the J gene lost 0 bases, with 13 bases spanning the gap. This CDR3 is 15 amino acids long. Germline V gives CDR1 MNHNY, CDR2 SVGAGI (reference sequence). CDR3: CASSRVETSTDTQYF. As DNA, the CDR3 is TGTGCCAGCAGCCGAGTAGAAACCAGCACAGATACGCAGTATTTT.

This clone occurred many times. The rearrangement links TRBV19 to TRBJ1-1, with 7 bases fitting TRBD1. CDR1 is LNHDA, CDR2 SQIVND, per germline (reference sequence). V was pared by 6 bases and J by 6 bases, with 16 bases of the junction left unmatched. This CDR3 spans 16 amino acids. The CDR3 bases are TGTGCCAGTAGCGAGACAGGGATTGGGGCGTCCTCTGAAGCTTTCTTT. Protein: CASSETGIGASSEAFF.